This entry concerns a single TCR beta chain. Its antigen has not been determined. Nothing much larger sits one base from this clone, and base qualities are not available. The cohort comprised 666 healthy bone marrow donors. All cohort members were sampled while nominally healthy, although unrecorded immune exposures were likely present. The donor tested CMV seronegative, placing the donor among the 352 seronegative members of the cohort. A peripheral blood sample was collected from each donor, and TCR beta sequencing was performed on peripheral blood mononuclear cells. The Qiagen DNeasy Blood Extraction Kit was used to extract genomic DNA from the blood cell samples. The sample comes from a study of cytomegalovirus exposure and HLA in healthy donors (dated by TCRdb to about 2017). In the study overall: An earlier analysis of roughly 630 of the donors reported more than 250 Gb of sequence data and some 120 million unique TCR beta sequences from about 200 million T cells. HLA typing covered class I and class II loci at four-digit resolution. In addition to the first cohort of 500 to 850 subjects, a separate validation cohort of 130 or so different subjects was used. To predict cytomegalovirus infection status, the study combined high-throughput TCR immunosequencing, statistical association of individual TCRs with disease status, and machine learning. Of the roughly 400 genotyped donors, approximately 82% fell in the genetic ancestry cluster associated with self-reported Caucasian donors. The study aimed to test whether cataloging public T cell receptors could reveal signatures of past pathogen exposure. A later analysis re-analyzed previously published TCR beta repertoires from 660 or so donors and added high-resolution HLA genotyping to study TCR occurrence patterns. Four or five DR-DQ haplotypes were handled as single units for association and clustering because linkage in the cohort was strong. Typing coverage varied by locus: roughly 629-640 donors for A, B, C, DRB1 and DQB1; roughly 520 for DQA1; over 600 for DPA1; about 450 for DPB1. Donor age, sex, ethnicity and CMV serostatus were compiled alongside the repertoire data. On average, around 240,000 unique TCR beta nucleotide sequences were sequenced per donor among 398 genotyped donors of the cohort, with roughly 18% of those sequences being non-productive. To decide whether each TCR beta V gene segment behaved as functional or pseudogenic, an earlier analysis of fewer than 750 of the donors relied on high-throughput TCR beta sequencing. In a later genetic analysis, genome-wide SNP genotypes for 398 of the 666 donors were used, and that subset was treated as a discovery cohort. An early release that covered around 590 HLA-typed donors contained about 300 gigabases of sequencing data and some 87 million unique TCR sequences. The study used immunosequencing to profile the T cell repertoires of hundreds of subjects and linked those repertoires to cytomegalovirus serostatus. Every repertoire in the discovery cohort had been generated on one and the same sequencing platform. In the later analysis, no new phenotypic data were used to find candidate immune exposures; instead, reliance was placed on TCR beta sequences and their occurrence across donors. What the study reported, not specific to this receptor: CMV serostatus was the only immune exposure information available for the cohort. Three of the identified cytomegalovirus-associated TCR beta chains were confirmed in vitro to be specific for cytomegalovirus antigens. Linkage disequilibrium might explain the correlated functional status among segregating V segments, but an unknown experimental factor could not be ruled out. A later analysis reported that several top co-occurrence clusters appeared linked to parvovirus B19, influenza, CMV and Epstein-Barr virus. The classifier was reported to diagnose cytomegalovirus status with high specificity and sensitivity in both the original cohort and the validation cohort. Because counts were too low, seventeen rarely observed V segments, including chromosome 9 orphons, were excluded from the earlier analysis of several hundred of the donors. The study gave a list of more than 150 TCR beta chains associated with cytomegalovirus. Because some donors lacked HLA typing at each locus, the association tests relied only on the typed subset. A further reported finding was that TCR beta sequences accurately predicted the HLA-A and HLA-B alleles for most subjects in the first cohort. In a later analysis, HLA-associated TCR beta chains were found to be more clonally expanded and to have lower generation probabilities than equally common non-associated chains. Only TCR beta chains were sequenced in this cohort, and the absence of alpha or paired-chain data limited detectable features. In a later genetic analysis, a missense DCLRE1C variant was associated with V-gene and J-gene trimming of TCR beta chains, and the association was replicated in an independent cohort. A later analysis found that most CMV-associated TCR beta chains appeared HLA-restricted, with HLA associations seemingly driven largely by CMV exposure. In an earlier analysis of fewer than 700 of the donors, most TCR beta V segments appeared in productive rearrangements about 90% or about 30% of the time, broadly matching IMGT annotations. A group of highly shared sequence variants was considered likely to be a technical artifact of the sequencing pipeline. The presence/absence analyses assumed that sequencing depth was roughly uniform across donors, and that assumption may not be true. It was suggested by the authors that the approach could potentially be generalized to other disease states and immunological phenotypes. A later genetic analysis reported fewer N-insertions in productive TCRs among donors in an Asian-associated ancestry cluster than the roughly 720-donor mean. While some public TCRs were present in many individuals, most TCR sequences turned up only very rarely across donors. Strong co-occurrence of HLA alleles, especially DR and DQ, made assigning TCR associations to individual alleles difficult. Specific HLA alleles were associated with over 15,000 TCR beta sequences at a false discovery rate of 0.05 in a later analysis. According to a later analysis, TCR association rates differed among HLA loci, with DRB1 alleles showing the most associated TCRs and HLA-C alleles showing the fewest.

To prepare the library, the immunoSEQ multiplex PCR assay was applied. A mixture of 60 forward primers for TCR Vbeta segments and 13 reverse primers for TCR Jbeta segments was used in the multiplex PCR. Amplification of the CDR3 region of rearranged TCR beta genes was performed with a multiplex PCR assay on genomic DNA. On the Illumina HiSeq System, the amplified TCR beta libraries were sequenced as 87-base-pair reads. Per the authors' processing: Across the 700 or so repertoires, a later analysis counted 60 million to 90 million unique TCR beta chains, approximately 12 million of which were shared by at least two donors. To remove PCR and sequencing errors, raw reads were error-corrected and collapsed into unique sequences using a nearest-neighbor algorithm that merged closely related sequences. V, D and J gene segments were assigned by aligning CDR3 sequences to IMGT reference sequences. For a sequence to be retained, at least a six-nucleotide match to both a V gene segment and a J gene segment was required. A rearrangement was called productive if the CDR3 had no stop codons and remained in frame with V and J, and every other rearrangement was called non-productive. CDR3 was defined by IMGT convention, running from the second conserved V-encoded cysteine to the conserved J-encoded phenylalanine. In an earlier analysis of roughly 610 of the donors, sequences lacking an unambiguous match to a single V gene segment were excluded. An earlier analysis of fewer than 750 of the donors classified V segments as functional when productive rearrangements were above 56.7% and as segregating when the standard deviation between donors was above 5%. A statistical classification framework was built for diagnosing cytomegalovirus status from the catalog of TCR beta chain sequences. In a later analysis, V and J genes were assigned by comparing TCR nucleotide sequences against IMGT/GENE-DB human TR gene sequences. A later analysis assigned CDR3 sequences and most-parsimonious VDJ recombination scenarios with the TCRdist pipeline. A later analysis defined each TCR beta chain by its CDR3 amino acid sequence plus V-gene family, and excluded reads lacking a unique V-gene family. As a way to deal with suspected cross-contamination and a sequencing artifact, a later analysis dropped 450 to 600 nucleotide sequences that were highly shared and had low generation probability. In a later analysis, a clonal expansion index for each public chain was calculated from normalized within-repertoire ranks of inferred template counts. A later analysis computed generation probabilities with a VDJ recombination model fitted to out-of-frame rearrangements, and checked the results against IGoR. A later analysis scored TCR-TCR, TCR-HLA and TCR-CMV co-occurrence with hypergeometric tests, applying a repertoire-size bias correction to TCR pairs. False discovery rates were estimated in a later analysis by permuting HLA or CMV assignments 20 times. In a later analysis, co-occurring TCRs were grouped using DBSCAN, with TCRdist sequence similarity added in when clustering inside HLA-allele-positive subsets. Repertoires with fewer than 30,000 or more than 120,000 public chains, plus five repertoires with anomalous nucleotide sharing, were excluded from co-occurrence clustering. Held by TCRdb, this immuneACCESS table contains in-frame sequences only and omits some clones. Under half of the omission traces to an unresolved V gene where checked; the cause of the rest is unknown. V and J calls and clone size are copied from that table; D and trimming were computed from the DNA. The sample table lists around 150,000 clones, about 80% of them with a count of one. The ten biggest clones cover 13% to 15% of the sample.

The sequence was obtained from a woman between 35 and 50 years old in good health and CMV-seronegative. The specimen was PBMCs.

The bases read TGTGCCAGCAGCCCCAACAGGGGATACGAGCAGTACTTC. Translated, this gives CASSPNRGYEQYF. The V gene is TRBV11-1 and the J gene is TRBJ2-7; a stretch of 7 junction bases matches TRBD1. V loses 5 bases at its end and J loses 4 bases; junction bases beyond the gene matches: 5. Reading the germline V gene (reference sequence) gives CDR1 SGHAT and CDR2 FQDESV. The CDR3 starts with the cysteine, ends with the phenylalanine, and has 13 residues. The retained sequence is limited to the CDR3, 39 bases, with the frame set at the first base.